The 13 T cell receptor beta chains below all came from one sample that was sequenced in a study of T-cell reconstitution after alpha-beta-depleted transplantation in children. During its preparation, the TCRbeta library received unique molecular identifiers. TCRdb passed the PCR reads through MiXCR, listing each CDR3 protein once. Here the sample spans just over 950,000 distinct CDR3 sequences, under 30% being singletons. Material: PBMCs, mostly from graft donor cells, obtained 360 days after TCRalphabeta/CD19-depleted stem cell transplant. These TCRs come from a boy younger than two who had a stem cell transplant for SCID, so the T cells may come from the graft donor.

This clonotype was counted a single time. The V call is TRBV12-3 or TRBV12-4, the J call TRBJ1-1; 7 bases agree with TRBD1. The CDR3 has 16 residues. V shed 5 bases and J 2 bases; nucleotides not matched to a gene: 11. The CDR3 here is CASSPWGGGKNTEAFF. In DNA, the CDR3 is TGTGCCAGCAGTCCCTGGGGAGGGGGCAAAAACACTGAAGCTTTCTTT.

This clonotype was seen at least ten times. The DNA for the CDR3 is TGTGCCAGCAGCTTAAGCGAAAACATTCAGTACTTC. As protein: CASSLSENIQYF. This sequence joins TRBV7-9 and TRBJ2-4; D gene unclear. Germline V CDR1 and CDR2: SEHNR, FQNEAQ (reference sequence). Trimming left V 2 bases short and J 5 bases short, with 4 bases between. The CDR3 runs to 12 residues.

This clonotype was recorded a few times. The chain links TRBV18 to TRBJ2-1; TRBD1 aligns across 7 bases. Germline CDR1 and CDR2: KGHSH and LQKENI. The ends lost 6 bases at V and 6 bases at J; junction bases unmatched: 11. This CDR3 is 15 amino acids long. CDR3: CASSPPRQGSNEQFF. Here the CDR3 DNA reads TGTGCCAGCTCCCCTCCCCGACAGGGAAGCAATGAGCAGTTCTTC.

This clonotype was detected once. This chain connects TRBV7-9 to TRBJ2-1; D is ambiguous. Germline V gives CDR1 SEHNR, CDR2 FQNEAQ (reference sequence). The length of the CDR3 is 14 residues. Trimming took 0 bases from V and 3 from J, leaving 6 bases between them. CDR3 DNA sequence: TGTGCCAGCAGCTTAGCCCCCCTCTACAATGAGCAGTTCTTC. Its translation: CASSLAPLYNEQFF. The variable domain in full, with the rest retrieved from reference TRBV7-9 and TRBJ2-1, is DTGVSQNPRHKITKRGQNVTFRCDPISEHNRLYWYRQTLGQGPEFLTYFQNEAQLEKSRLLSDRFSAERPKGSFSTLEIQRTEQGDSAMYLCASSLAPLYNEQFFGPGTRLTVL.

This chain connects TRBV20-1 to TRBJ2-7; 7 bases match TRBD1. CDR3 length: 14 residues. Germline V gives CDR1 DFQATT, CDR2 SNEGSKA (reference sequence). The ends lost 6 bases at V and 0 bases at J; junction bases unmatched: 8. As DNA, the CDR3 is TGCAGTGCCACGGACAGGCGTTACTCCTACGAGCAGTACTTC. Protein sequence: CSATDRRYSYEQYF.

This chain connects TRBV10-3 to TRBJ2-1; D unresolved. V gave up 0 bases and J gave up 4 bases, with 16 bases separating them. From germline, CDR1 is ENHRY and CDR2 SYGVKD. The CDR3 totals 17 residues. CDR3 amino acids: CAISESARVSRYNEQFF. In DNA, the CDR3 is TGTGCCATCAGTGAGTCGGCTCGGGTTTCAAGGTACAATGAGCAGTTCTTC.

The chain links TRBV5-4 to TRBJ1-1, with D maybe TRBD1 (6 bases). V lost 2 bases, J lost 1 base, and 15 bases lay in between. This CDR3 comprises 16 residues. Germline CDR1 SGHNT, CDR2 YYREEE (reference sequence). Written as DNA, the CDR3 is TGTGCCAGCAGCTTTCGAAGGGGGGGCCCGAACACTGAAGCTTTCTTT. Protein sequence: CASSFRRGGPNTEAFF.

The CDR3 DNA reads TGTGCCAGCAGACTGGGGGGGGCTCGCACAGATACGCAGTATTTT. Translation: CASRLGGARTDTQYF. This chain uses TRBV12-3 or TRBV12-4 with TRBJ2-3, with D possibly matching TRBD2 (7 bases). The CDR3 loop spans 15 amino acids. The V gene lost 6 bases and the J gene lost 1 base, with 14 bases spanning the gap.

The rearrangement links TRBV27 to TRBJ2-7; D call uncertain. V lost 5 bases, J lost 3 bases, and 14 bases lay in between. The CDR3 has 14 residues. Germline V CDR1 and CDR2: MNHEY, SMNVEV (reference sequence). DNA for the CDR3: TGTGCCAGCAGTCCCAGGCGGTCGCTCTACGAGCAGTACTTC. Translating it yields CASSPRRSLYEQYF.

This clonotype was seen a few times. The chain employs TRBV9 and TRBJ2-2; TRBD2 is a possible D gene (5 bases). V lost 2 bases and J lost 9, with 8 bases in between. Germline CDR1 and CDR2: SGDLS and YYNGEE. This CDR3 contains 12 residues. The CDR3 DNA sequence: TGTGCCAGCAGCGTCGGGGAACGGGAGCTGTTTTTT. As protein: CASSVGERELFF. The full variable domain, with the rest looked up from reference TRBV9 and TRBJ2-2, is DSGVTQTPKHLITATGQRVTLRCSPRSGDLSVYWYQQSLDQGLQFLIQYYNGEERAKGNILERFSAQQFPDLHSELNLSSLELGDSALYFCASSVGERELFFGEGSRLTVL.

This clonotype has a handful of counts. The chain links TRBV5-8 to TRBJ1-4; 11 bases map to TRBD1. Losses at the gene ends were 8 bases for V and 8 bases for J; bases not matched to a gene: 14. Germline V gene data show CDR1 as SGHTS and CDR2 as YDEGEE. The CDR3 runs to 16 residues. This chain's CDR3 is CASTPGQGVLGEKLFF. In DNA, the CDR3 is TGTGCCAGTACCCCGGGACAGGGGGTATTGGGCGAAAAACTGTTTTTT.

V and J are TRBV27 and TRBJ1-6; TRBD1 matches at 7 bases. Germline lookup yields CDR1 MNHEY and CDR2 SMNVEV (reference sequence). V was clipped by 5 bases and J by 0 bases; unmatched bases: 16. The CDR3 is 20 residues long. This CDR3 reads CASSEEQGRGPSSYNSPLHF. The CDR3 DNA reads as TGTGCCAGCAGTGAGGAACAAGGAAGGGGGCCCAGCTCCTATAATTCACCCCTCCACTTT.

The chain recombines TRBV20-1 with TRBJ2-7; 13 positions agree with TRBD2. There are 14 residues in the CDR3. Germline V gene lookup returns CDR1 DFQATT and CDR2 SNEGSKA (reference sequence). The V gene end was trimmed by 6 bases and the J gene end by 3 bases; junction bases not matched to a gene: 5. For the CDR3, the DNA is TGCAGTGCGAACGGACTAGCGGGAGACTACGAGCAGTACTTC. It specifies CSANGLAGDYEQYF.